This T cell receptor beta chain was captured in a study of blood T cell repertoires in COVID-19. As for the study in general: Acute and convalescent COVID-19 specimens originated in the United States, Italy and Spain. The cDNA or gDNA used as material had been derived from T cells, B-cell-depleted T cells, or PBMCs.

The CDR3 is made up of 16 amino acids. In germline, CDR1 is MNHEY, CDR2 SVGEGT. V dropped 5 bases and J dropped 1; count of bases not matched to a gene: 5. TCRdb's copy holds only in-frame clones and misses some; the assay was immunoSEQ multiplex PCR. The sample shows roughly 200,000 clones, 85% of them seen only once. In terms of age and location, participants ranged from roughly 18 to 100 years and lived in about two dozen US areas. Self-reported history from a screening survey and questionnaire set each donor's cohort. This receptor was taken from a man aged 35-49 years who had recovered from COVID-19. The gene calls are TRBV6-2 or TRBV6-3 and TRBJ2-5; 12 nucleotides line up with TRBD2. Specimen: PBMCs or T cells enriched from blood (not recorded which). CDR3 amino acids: CASSDGLAGIQETQYF. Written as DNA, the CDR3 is TGTGCCAGCAGTGACGGACTAGCGGGAATCCAAGAGACCCAGTACTTC.